This section outlines one T cell receptor (beta chain) sequence together with its context. This CDR3 has 16 amino acids. With 1 base removed from V and 0 bases from J, the gap between germline ends came to 13 bases. Germline CDR1 is SGHRS and CDR2 is YFSETQ. The sample originates from a study of blood T cell repertoires in COVID-19. Study summary: Acute and convalescent COVID-19 specimens originated in the United States, Italy and Spain. In each case, the material was cDNA or gDNA derived from T cells, B-cell-depleted T cells, or PBMCs.

Data came from immunoSEQ multiplex PCR; TCRdb stores just in-frame clones and leaves some out. The sample has about 250,000 clones, about four fifths seen once. The sample comprised peripheral blood. J is TRBJ1-1 and V is TRBV5-1; tentative D call: TRBD1 (5 bases). The sequence was obtained from an older man with acute or convalescent COVID-19. CDR3 sequence reads: CASSLTETAMNTEAFF. DNA of the CDR3: TGCGCCAGCAGCTTGACCGAGACAGCTATGAACACTGAAGCTTTCTTT. Filled out from reference TRBV5-1 and TRBJ1-1, the complete variable domain reads KAGVTQTPRYLIKTRGQQVTLSCSPISGHRSVSWYQQTPGQGLQFLFEYFSETQRNKGNFPGRFSGRQFSNSRSEMNVSTLELGDSALYLCASSLTETAMNTEAFFGQGTRLTVV.